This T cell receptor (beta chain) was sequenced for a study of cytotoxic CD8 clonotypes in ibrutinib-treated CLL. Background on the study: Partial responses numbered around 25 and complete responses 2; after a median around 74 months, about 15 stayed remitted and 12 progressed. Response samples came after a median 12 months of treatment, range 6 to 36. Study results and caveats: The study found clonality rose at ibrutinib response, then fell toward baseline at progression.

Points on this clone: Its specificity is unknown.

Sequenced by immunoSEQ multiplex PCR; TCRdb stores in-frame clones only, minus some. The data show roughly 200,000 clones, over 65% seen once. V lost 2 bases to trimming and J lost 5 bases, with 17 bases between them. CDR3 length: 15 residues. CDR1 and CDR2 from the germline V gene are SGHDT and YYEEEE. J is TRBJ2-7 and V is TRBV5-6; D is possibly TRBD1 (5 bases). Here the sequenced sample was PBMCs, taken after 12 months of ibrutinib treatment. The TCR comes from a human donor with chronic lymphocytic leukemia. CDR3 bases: TGTGCCAGCAGCTTTCAGGCACGCAGGGCGCACGAGCAGTACTTC. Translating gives CASSFQARRAHEQYF.